This is a list of T cell receptor beta chains from one sample in a study of blood T cells in healthy people across ages. TCRdb passed the 5' RACE reads through MiXCR, listing each CDR3 protein once. The sample has 1.6 million or so distinct CDR3 sequences, about 35% seen once. The sequencing input was blood. The receptors come from a woman between 25 and 40 years old in good health. Each CDR3 is given with its conserved first and last residue. D genes are given only for firm matches. Some rows mark clone size as missing; the rest say once, few, many or name a class of expanded clone.

j_call	clone_size	d_call	v_call	cdr3_aa	cdr3_nt
TRBJ2-7	once	-	TRBV15	CATGGTINEQYF	TGTGCCACCGGAGGGACGATCAATGAGCAGTACTTC
TRBJ2-3	few	TRBD1	TRBV28	CASGGQVFTDTQYF	TGTGCCAGCGGGGGACAGGTCTTCACAGATACGCAGTATTTT
TRBJ2-3	-	-	TRBV7-8	CASSLGPQVWTDTQYF	TGTGCCAGCAGCTTAGGCCCACAGGTTTGGACAGATACGCAGTATTTT
TRBJ2-3	-	TRBD2	TRBV30	CAWSDGGADTQYF	TGTGCCTGGAGTGACGGGGGGGCAGATACGCAGTATTTT
TRBJ2-7	-	TRBD2	TRBV7-2	CASSLAIRSGGASYEQYF	TGTGCCAGCAGCTTAGCTATACGGAGCGGGGGGGCCTCCTACGAGCAGTACTTC
TRBJ2-6	-	-	TRBV7-8	CASSLAGWSGANVLTF	TGTGCCAGCAGCTTAGCAGGATGGTCTGGGGCCAACGTCCTGACTTTC
TRBJ2-1	-	TRBD2	TRBV27	CASGSAAGGPYNEQFF	TGTGCCAGCGGTTCGGCTGCGGGGGGGCCCTACAATGAGCAGTTCTTC
TRBJ1-5	few	-	TRBV10-1	CAPNKNEGAALRGNQPQHF	TGCGCCCCTAACAAGAATGAAGGGGCGGCTTTAAGGGGCAATCAGCCCCAGCATTTT
TRBJ2-3	many	TRBD2	TRBV9	CASSVGLAGRDTQYF	TGTGCCAGCAGCGTAGGACTAGCGGGGCGAGATACGCAGTATTTT
TRBJ2-6	-	-	TRBV6-5	CASSYGAGPSSGANVLTF	TGTGCCAGCAGTTACGGGGCAGGCCCTAGCTCTGGGGCCAACGTCCTGACTTTC
TRBJ2-5	few	TRBD1	TRBV12-3/TRBV12-4	CASSLGTGTETQYF	TGTGCCAGCAGTCTTGGGACAGGGACGGAGACCCAGTACTTC
TRBJ2-1	few	TRBD2	TRBV15	CATSRGTSGGIDEQFF	TGTGCCACCAGCAGGGGGACTAGCGGGGGGATCGATGAGCAGTTCTTC
TRBJ2-5	few	-	TRBV10-3	CAISDSVGTQETQYF	TGTGCCATCAGTGATTCAGTAGGTACCCAAGAGACCCAGTACTTC
TRBJ2-3	few	-	TRBV4-2	CASSARVSKDTQYF	TGTGCCAGCAGCGCCAGGGTATCGAAAGATACGCAGTATTTT
TRBJ2-7	few	TRBD1	TRBV27	CASSSDRVSVYEQYF	TGTGCCAGCAGTTCGGACAGGGTTAGTGTCTACGAGCAGTACTTC
TRBJ2-7	few	-	TRBV6-5	CASSYTTQGDEQYF	TGTGCCAGCAGTTACACTACACAGGGAGACGAGCAGTACTTC
TRBJ2-3	few	-	TRBV6-2/TRBV6-3	CASSTGTERRYLDTQYF	TGTGCCAGCAGTACGGGCACGGAACGCAGGTATTTGGATACGCAGTATTTT
TRBJ2-3	-	TRBD2	TRBV6-1	CASSDVASGMADTQYF	TGTGCCAGCAGTGACGTGGCTAGCGGGATGGCAGATACGCAGTATTTT
TRBJ2-3	-	TRBD1	TRBV20-1	CSARDFNGQGGLDTQYF	TGCAGTGCTAGAGATTTTAATGGACAGGGGGGACTAGATACGCAGTATTTT
TRBJ2-7	many	TRBD2	TRBV10-3	CAISDPTAGGLPNYEQYF	TGTGCCATCAGTGACCCTACAGCGGGGGGCCTTCCCAACTACGAGCAGTACTTC
TRBJ2-3	-	-	TRBV13	CACSSPDGRTDTQYF	TGTGCCTGCAGCTCGCCCGACGGACGCACAGATACGCAGTATTTT
TRBJ2-3	-	-	TRBV24-1	CATSDPRGEGADTQYF	TGTGCCACCAGTGATCCCCGGGGGGAGGGGGCAGATACGCAGTATTTT
TRBJ2-1	few	TRBD2	TRBV6-5	CASSYLPLAGAYNEQFF	TGTGCCAGCAGTTACCTTCCGCTAGCGGGAGCCTACAATGAGCAGTTCTTC
TRBJ2-7	-	-	TRBV29-1	CSVVLRASYEQYF	TGCAGCGTTGTCTTGCGGGCTTCCTACGAGCAGTACTTC
TRBJ1-5	-	-	TRBV2	CASSERTKDQPQHF	TGTGCCAGCAGTGAAAGGACAAAAGATCAGCCCCAGCATTTT
TRBJ1-6	-	-	TRBV11-2	CASSLGLSRQSYNSPLHF	TGTGCCAGCAGCTTAGGACTTTCTCGACAGTCTTATAATTCACCCCTCCACTTT